The present T cell receptor (beta chain) was sequenced within a study of blood T cells in healthy people across ages. Regarding the study as a whole: Diversity estimates drawn from one million T cells were deemed underestimates. A roughly linear fall in TCR beta diversity per million T cells was seen with increasing age.

It was approximately 9 milliliters of peripheral blood that were drawn from each donor. PCR was performed a second time for about 6 to 11 cycles using a sample-barcoded 5' primer and a J-beta primer mix. Each of the samples gave a minimum of 3 million paired-end reads that contained CDR3. Via MiXCR, TCRdb re-called the 5' RACE reads, giving one row per CDR3 protein. This table holds 710,000 or so distinct CDR3 sequences, approximately 21% found once. The V end lost 5 bases, the J end lost 5 bases, and 17 bases lay between the germline ends. The CDR3 consists of 15 residues. Germline V lookup: CDR1 KGHSH, CDR2 LQKENI. On this clonotype itself: The antigen is undetermined.

This TCR was sampled from a man aged 65 to 79 in good health. The rearrangement joins TRBV18 to TRBJ2-3; D gene ambiguous. Sequencing input: blood. CDR3 sequence reads: CASSSAWGREDTQYF. The DNA of the CDR3 is TGTGCCAGCTCATCAGCGTGGGGAAGGGAAGATACGCAGTATTTT.